Shown below are 28 T cell receptor beta chains from a single sample sequenced in a study of T cells in Graves' hyperthyroidism and ophthalmopathy. RNA transcripts were the template for amplifying TCR beta CDR3 regions. An initial round of RT-PCR targeting the TCR CDR3 relied on the HTBI primer set. TCRdb re-derived calls from the multiplex PCR reads in MiXCR, one entry per CDR3 protein. This table holds 700,000 or so distinct CDR3 sequences, roughly 14% found once. The specimen sequenced was blood. These receptor sequences come from a woman aged 45-59 years with Graves' ophthalmopathy.

This clonotype was found many times. This chain joins TRBV6-1 and TRBJ1-1, with TRBD1 as a possible D gene (6 bases). The germline V gene has CDR1 MNHNS and CDR2 SASEGT. V lost 4 bases and J lost 6, with 12 bases in between. CDR3 length: 13 amino acids. DNA for the CDR3: TGTGCCAGCAGTGCAACAGGGTTATCTGAAGCTTTCTTT. Amino acid sequence: CASSATGLSEAFF.

This clonotype was recorded a few times. V gene TRBV4-3 combines with J gene TRBJ2-7, with D perhaps being TRBD1 or TRBD2 (5 bases each). V lost 0 bases, J lost 2 bases, and 17 bases lay in between. Germline-derived CDR1 and CDR2 are LGHNA and YSLEER. There are 17 residues in the CDR3. CDR3 coding DNA: TGCGCCAGCAGCCAAGAATGGTTTGGGGGAGTAACCTACGAGCAGTACTTC. Translated: CASSQEWFGGVTYEQYF.

This clonotype was seen ten or more times. The chain uses TRBV20-1 and TRBJ2-7, with TRBD1 identical over 11 bases. J was trimmed by 4 bases and V by 3 bases; bases with no gene match: 8. The germline V gene encodes CDR1 DFQATT and CDR2 SNEGSKA (reference sequence). The CDR3 has 15 amino acids. CDR3 region: CSARGTGTGGYEQYF. The CDR3 coding sequence is TGCAGTGCTAGGGGAACCGGGACAGGGGGTTACGAGCAGTACTTC.

This clonotype was detected a few times. The gene calls are TRBV14 and TRBJ2-1; 8 bases line up with TRBD2. Germline loops: CDR1 SGHDN, CDR2 FVKESK. V was clipped by 1 base and J by 9 bases; unmatched bases: 11. The CDR3 is 16 amino acids. This CDR3 reads CASSQAGGRILGEQFF. The CDR3 DNA is TGTGCCAGCAGCCAAGCTGGCGGGAGGATCCTTGGTGAGCAGTTCTTC. Full variable domain (remainder filled in from reference TRBV14 and TRBJ2-1): EAGVTQFPSHSVIEKGQTVTLRCDPISGHDNLYWYRRVMGKEIKFLLHFVKESKQDESGMPNNRFLAERTGGTYSTLKVQPAELEDSGVYFCASSQAGGRILGEQFFGPGTRLTVL.

This clonotype was found many times. This chain links TRBV9 with TRBJ2-5; 8 nucleotides line up with TRBD1. Unmatched junction bases numbered 5, after V lost 3 bases and J lost 1 base. This CDR3 contains 15 residues. CDR1 is SGDLS and CDR2 is YYNGEE in the germline V gene. The CDR3 protein is CASSGTGSSQETQYF. The CDR3 DNA reads TGTGCCAGCAGCGGGACAGGGAGTTCCCAAGAGACCCAGTACTTC.

Only a few counts were recorded for this clonotype. The gene calls are TRBV10-3 and TRBJ1-2; 9 bases agree with TRBD1. The CDR3 covers 14 residues. In germline, CDR1 is ENHRY, CDR2 SYGVKD. Trimming took 2 bases from V and 3 from J; bases not matched to a gene: 1. The CDR3 region is CAISERTGDYGYTF. For the CDR3, the DNA is TGTGCCATCAGTGAGCGGACAGGGGACTATGGCTACACCTTC.

The gene calls are TRBV25-1 and TRBJ2-4, with 9 bases that match TRBD1. V trimming: 4 bases; J trimming: 3 bases; junction bases outside the gene matches: 7. The CDR3 length is 16 residues. Germline values: CDR1 MGHDK, CDR2 SYGVNS. The CDR3 DNA sequence: TGTGCCAGCAGTGCCCCTCCGACAGGGGGCAAAAACATTCAGTACTTC. This encodes CASSAPPTGGKNIQYF.

This clonotype was counted many times. This chain joins TRBV6-5 and TRBJ1-1, with D unresolved. Trimming left V 2 bases short and J 0 bases short, with 10 bases between. The V gene's germline CDR1 is MNHEY and CDR2 SVGAGI. The CDR3 has 15 residues. CDR3 protein: CASSYQTPMNTEAFF. The CDR3 bases are TGTGCCAGCAGTTACCAGACACCGATGAACACTGAAGCTTTCTTT.

CDR3 nucleotide sequence: TGTGCCAGCAGTTTCGGAACACTTAATCAGCCCCAGCATTTT. Protein product: CASSFGTLNQPQHF. The chain links TRBV28 to TRBJ1-5, with D uncertain. This CDR3 comprises 14 residues. Germline V CDR1 and CDR2: MDHEN, SYDVKM. The ends were cut back, 3 bases at V and 4 bases at J, with 10 bases in the middle.

This clonotype showed up just a few times. This chain connects TRBV19 to TRBJ2-1; D ambiguous. CDR1 and CDR2 from the germline V gene are LNHDA and SQIVND (reference sequence). CDR3 length: 13 amino acids. With 3 bases removed from V and 4 bases from J, the gap between germline ends came to 7 bases. The CDR3 region is CASSIAGYNEQFF. The CDR3, as DNA: TGTGCCAGTAGTATCGCCGGGTACAATGAGCAGTTCTTC.

This clonotype was observed at least ten times. This chain uses TRBV7-8 with TRBJ1-1; a weak D match, TRBD1 (5 bases). Per the germline V gene, CDR1 is SGHVS and CDR2 is FQNEAQ. The CDR3 runs 14 residues. Trimming left V 8 bases short and J 0 bases short, with 13 bases between. The CDR3 bases are TGTGCCAGCTGCCCGGGGACTTTGAACACTGAAGCTTTCTTT. This sequence encodes CASCPGTLNTEAFF.

As for this clonotype: One base away lies a much larger clone, so this may be a sequencing read error. V and J are TRBV12-3 or TRBV12-4 and TRBJ1-2; TRBD1 matches at 8 bases. Germline trimming cut 7 bases from V and 6 bases from J; bases unmatched to any gene: 10. The CDR3 consists of 14 residues. CDR3 in amino acids: CASMRAGGYHGYTF. In DNA, the CDR3 is TGTGCCAGCATGCGGGCAGGGGGCTACCATGGCTACACCTTC.

The CDR3 DNA sequence: TGTGCCTGGAGTCCCTTAGGACAGGGGGGAGAGTACTTC. Translation gives CAWSPLGQGGEYF. The V call is TRBV30, the J call TRBJ2-7; 10 bases are a match to TRBD1. In germline, CDR1 is GTSNPN, CDR2 SVGIG (reference sequence). The CDR3 is 13 amino acids. V was clipped by 2 bases and J by 11 bases; unmatched bases: 9.

This clonotype has at least ten counts. The chain has TRBV7-8 and TRBJ1-1; D call uncertain. CDR1 and CDR2 from the germline V gene are SGHVS and FQNEAQ. The length of the CDR3 is 15 residues. V lost 4 bases and J lost 1, with 13 bases in between. The CDR3 sequence: CASSSNKARNTEAFF. CDR3 DNA: TGTGCCAGCAGCTCCAATAAGGCGAGGAACACTGAAGCTTTCTTT.

The chain links TRBV12-5 to TRBJ2-1, with a tentative D call TRBD2 (5 bases). The CDR3 totals 13 residues. The V end lost 3 bases, the J end lost 12 bases, and 15 bases lay between the germline ends. Germline assignment: CDR1 LGHNT and CDR2 FRNRAP. CDR3 nucleotide sequence: TGTGCTAGTGGTTTCTACACCGGGGATGGGCAGTTCTTC. The encoded protein is CASGFYTGDGQFF.

As concerns this clonotype: A much larger clone differs from this one at a single base, so this may be a read error. The chain joins TRBV6-1 to TRBJ1-1; D unclear. The CDR3 loop spans 14 amino acids. Germline CDR1 is MNHNS and CDR2 is SASEGT. CDR3 nucleotides: TGTGCCAGCAGCTCATCCCGGTCCAACACTGGAGCTTTCTTT. Protein: CASSSSRSNTGAFF.

The sample holds many counts of this clonotype. The DNA of the CDR3 is TGTGCCATCCGGATGGGTCTGGAACAGGGAAGTGGAGCCCCGAACACTGAAGCTTTCTTT. The encoded protein is CAIRMGLEQGSGAPNTEAFF. This chain uses TRBV10-3 with TRBJ1-1, with D perhaps TRBD1 (6 bases). The V and J ends lost 8 bases and 1 base respectively, with 32 bases between them. The CDR3 has 20 residues. Germline V gene sequence: CDR1 ENHRY, CDR2 SYGVKD.

Turning to this clonotype: A read error is possible here, since a much larger clone lies one base away. The genes are TRBV20-1 and TRBJ2-7; TRBD2 is a possible D gene (5 bases). Germline V gene data show CDR1 as DFQATT and CDR2 as SNEGSKA (reference sequence). V was trimmed by 6 bases and J by 4 bases, leaving 22 bases between them. The CDR3 runs to 15 residues. The DNA for the CDR3 is TGCAGTGCAACCCCAGGAAGCGGTGACGCATACGAGCAGTACTTC. Translating gives CSATPGSGDAYEQYF.

The rearrangement links TRBV12-3 or TRBV12-4 to TRBJ1-2; D perhaps matches TRBD1 (6 bases). Trimming left V 5 bases short and J 3 bases short, with 22 bases between. The CDR3 covers 17 residues. CDR3 nucleotide sequence: TGTGCCAGCAGTCCCCGGACTGCAGGGGAGGGGGACTATGGCTACACCTTC. Protein: CASSPRTAGEGDYGYTF.

This clonotype came up a few times. The chain uses TRBV19 and TRBJ2-1; 7 nucleotides align to TRBD1. The V gene end was trimmed by 4 bases and the J gene end by 4 bases; junction bases not matched to a gene: 1. Looked up from germline, CDR1 is LNHDA and CDR2 is SQIVND (reference sequence). This CDR3 contains 13 residues. CDR3 sequence: CASSTDRYNEQFF. In DNA form, the CDR3 reads TGTGCCAGTAGTACGGACAGGTACAATGAGCAGTTCTTC. The full variable domain, with the rest looked up from reference TRBV19 and TRBJ2-1, is DGGITQSPKYLFRKEGQNVTLSCEQNLNHDAMYWYRQDPGQGLRLIYYSQIVNDFQKGDIAEGYSVSREKKESFPLTVTSAQKNPTAFYLCASSTDRYNEQFFGPGTRLTVL.

This clonotype was seen a handful of times. The V gene is TRBV2, the J gene TRBJ1-6; D gene unclear. V was shortened by 6 bases and J by 10 bases, with 16 bases between the two germline ends. The CDR3 is 14 amino acids. CDR1 is SNHLY and CDR2 is FYNNEI in the germline V gene. DNA of the CDR3: TGTGCCAGCAGCGCTAGTCATTCCGGGTCACCCCTCCACTTT. Protein product: CASSASHSGSPLHF.

V gene TRBV6-5 combines with J gene TRBJ2-7; no reliable D call. The ends were cut back, 2 bases at V and 2 bases at J, with 10 bases in the middle. CDR1 is MNHEY, CDR2 SVGAGI, per germline. The CDR3 runs to 14 residues. DNA for the CDR3: TGTGCCAGCAGTTACCCCAGACCCCCCTACGAGCAGTACTTC. As protein: CASSYPRPPYEQYF.

This clonotype appeared many times. The J gene is TRBJ2-5, the V gene TRBV2; D unclear. The CDR3 sequence is 12 residues long. Germline CDR1 SNHLY, CDR2 FYNNEI. V gave up 1 base and J gave up 10 bases, with 10 bases separating them. Here the CDR3 DNA reads TGTGCCAGCAGTGAAGTTATCGCCTTCCAGTACTTC. As protein: CASSEVIAFQYF.

This clonotype has a handful of counts. The chain has TRBV7-9 and TRBJ1-1, with D possibly being TRBD1 (6 bases). This CDR3 is 13 amino acids long. Deletions cut 0 bases from V and 8 bases from J, with 10 bases between. CDR1 SEHNR and CDR2 FQNEAQ come from the germline V gene (reference sequence). In DNA form, the CDR3 reads TGTGCCAGCAGCTTAGCCGGGACAAACGAAGCTTTCTTT. It is translated as CASSLAGTNEAFF.

This clonotype was seen ten or more times. V gene TRBV20-1 combines with J gene TRBJ2-1, with 9 bases matching TRBD2. With V trimmed by 6 bases and J by 6 bases, 6 bases remained unmatched. Germline V gene lookup returns CDR1 DFQATT and CDR2 SNEGSKA (reference sequence). CDR3 size: 13 residues. The CDR3: CSATGTSLNEQFF. In DNA form, the CDR3 reads TGCAGTGCCACCGGGACTAGCCTCAATGAGCAGTTCTTC.

The table lists this clonotype with a few counts. The chain links TRBV5-5 to TRBJ1-2; weak D call: TRBD1 (5 bases). Trimming stripped 4 bases from V and 2 bases from J, with 24 bases between. CDR3 size: 18 residues. In germline, CDR1 is SGHKS, CDR2 YYEKEE (reference sequence). CDR3 residues: CASSLVGMGGATNYGYTF. The CDR3 DNA follows: TGTGCCAGCAGCCTGGTTGGGATGGGAGGGGCGACGAACTATGGCTACACCTTC.

The chain uses TRBV3-1 and TRBJ2-5; 9 bases align to TRBD2. The CDR3 loop spans 17 amino acids. V shed 0 bases and J 4 bases; nucleotides not matched to a gene: 9. CDR1 and CDR2 (germline): LGHDT, YNNKEL (reference sequence). CDR3 protein: CASSQEEAGGMGETQYF. CDR3 nucleotides: TGTGCCAGCAGCCAAGAAGAGGCGGGAGGGATGGGAGAGACCCAGTACTTC.

This clonotype was observed many times. The genes are TRBV10-3 and TRBJ2-7, with D perhaps assigned TRBD1 or TRBD2 (5 bases each). The V end was cut by 0 bases, the J end by 6 bases, with 9 bases between. Germline CDR1 ENHRY, CDR2 SYGVKD. The CDR3 consists of 13 residues. CDR3 sequence (DNA): TGTGCCATCAGTGAGTCCCTTGGGGGCGAGCAGTACTTC. This sequence encodes CAISESLGGEQYF.